The present entry profiles one TCR beta chain with its context. It has no known antigen specificity. No much larger clone exists at a distance of one base, and base qualities are not known. In the same sample, other DNA sequences code for this CDR3. This entry comes from a study of shared clonotypes between healthy human individuals (dated by TCRdb to 2020 to 2022). In terms of the full investigation: The cohort comprised a couple of women and a few men aged 18 to 49 years. Per donor, three plates each were used for CD4 naive and CD4 memory, two for CD8 naive, and one for CD8 memory. The study deeply sequenced blood TCR repertoires of about 5 healthy adults to estimate repertoire size and the extent of clonotype sharing between individuals. Libraries were prepared and TCR repertoires were sequenced by different laboratories using diverse techniques, in order to increase sequencing depth and limit assay-specific biases. Between about 0.9 and 10 billion PBMCs per donor were obtained by leukapheresis.

Donors were healthy HIV-negative adults with no recently reported acute infections or vaccinations. All donors were Caucasian adults living in Nashville, Tennessee, USA. CD4+ T cells were enriched through magnetic negative selection, after which naive cells were positively selected on CD45RA and the remaining negative fraction served as the memory subset. After blood collection by leukapheresis, PBMCs were isolated using Ficoll-Histopaque density gradient centrifugation and then cryopreserved in the vapor phase of liquid nitrogen. Purity and quantity of every magnetically sorted T cell population were checked by analytical flow cytometry. Genomic DNA was isolated from every sorted fraction and measured by UV absorbance on a Nanodrop 2000c. Paper-wide results and their limitations: Pairwise subsampling led to the expectation that sequencing depth would affect the degree of clonotype sharing among donors. Rarefaction of sorted-subset datasets indicated incomplete sequencing despite the large sequencing depth. Because the study included a small number of donors, the genetic and exposure-history diversity represented was limited. Clonotypes shared by all four sorted-subset donors showed higher generation probabilities than non-shared clonotypes. Across a few donors, about 5.2% of naive CD4, 3% to 3.5% of naive CD8, roughly 2.2% of memory CD4, and under 0.45% of memory CD8 clonotypes were shared. Larger estimated clonotype richness was generally found for naive subsets than for memory subsets. Sampling was restricted to blood, and TCR repertoires in tissues likely differ from the TCR repertoires found in blood.

TCR CDR3 regions were amplified from genomic DNA by multiplex PCR using the deep immunoSEQ assay. Genomic DNA extracted from each cell subset was distributed evenly over all wells of several immunoSEQ 96-well plates, and each plate served as one replicate. Each replicate PCR for sorted subsets received roughly 200 ng genomic DNA, equal to some 32,000 T cell genomes. Purified libraries were measured with a Qubit 3.0 fluorometer, size-checked on a Bioanalyzer 2100, and measured again with the KAPA Library Quantification kit. Every immunoSEQ 96-well plate was sequenced on a dedicated single-read 150-cycle Illumina NextSeq 550 flow cell. On the authors' methods: The immunoSEQ output contained only junctional sequences without quality scores, so filtering could not match that applied to full-length reads. Sequences were annotated with PyIR, a Python wrapper for IgBLAST v1.9, using IMGT germline references to assign V/J genes and CDR3. Reads were filtered out if the reads had weak V/J assignments (E-value above 1e-6), no CDR3, stop codons, out-of-frame junctions, or ambiguous translated residues. A V3J clonotype was defined by an identical inferred V gene, J gene, and CDR3 amino acid sequence. Percentage overlap between repertoires was calculated by dividing the number of shared unique clonotypes by the size of the smaller repertoire. Repertoire richness was assessed with RTK rarefaction, the Chao1 estimator, and Recon v2.1 estimates of unobserved clonotypes. For all TCRbeta clonotypes obtained by the gDNA method from four donors, generation probabilities were computed with OLGA. In TCRdb, the immuneACCESS table is reduced to in-frame sequences with V and J assigned. These tables do not hold every clone; where another copy was compared, an unresolved V gene accounts for under half, and the others remain unexplained. The V and J calls and clone size were taken over from that table, and D and trimming were inferred from the DNA. The sample includes 2 million to 2.5 million clones, with more than 80% observed a single time. 0.39% of the sample is taken by the ten largest.

V has 0 bases trimmed and J has 5 bases trimmed; junction bases matching no gene number 0. From the germline V gene (reference sequence), CDR1 is SGHNT and CDR2 is YYREEE. The CDR3 sequence holds 13 residues, the cysteine and phenylalanine included. Here the CDR3 DNA is all that survives: 39 bases in frame from base 1. The sequence was obtained from a man between 18 and 35 years old in good health. Some clones in this sample may be carry-over from other donors' samples. The rearranged segments are TRBV5-4 and TRBJ2-5; TRBD1 fits 8 bases in the junction. The sequenced material came from naive CD4+ T cells from PBMCs. The sample's cell subset or site label, in plain terms: CD45RA+ positively selected. The CDR3 has the sequence CASSLAGGETQYF. At the DNA level, the sequence is TGTGCCAGCAGCTTGGCAGGGGGCGAGACCCAGTACTTC.